This T cell receptor beta chain is drawn from a study of cytomegalovirus exposure and HLA in healthy donors (dated by TCRdb to 2015 to 2018). Broadly, across the study: An earlier analysis of roughly 630 of the donors reported about 290 Gb of sequence data and 120 million or so unique TCR beta sequences from 150 million to 200 million T cells. Donor age, sex, ethnicity and CMV serostatus were compiled together with the repertoire data. Genome-wide SNP genotypes for about 65% of the 666 donors were used in a later genetic analysis, which treated that subset as a discovery cohort. High-throughput TCR immunosequencing, statistical association of individual TCRs with disease status, and machine learning were combined to predict cytomegalovirus infection status. On average, around 240,000 unique TCR beta nucleotide sequences were sequenced per donor among 398 genotyped donors of the cohort, with approximately 18% of those sequences being non-productive. Among the roughly 370 genotyped donors, approximately 77% belonged to the genetic ancestry cluster associated with self-reported Caucasian donors. A later analysis re-analyzed previously published TCR beta repertoires from approximately 700 donors and added high-resolution HLA genotyping to study TCR occurrence patterns. In an earlier analysis of about 590 of the donors, high-throughput TCR beta sequencing was used to judge whether each TCR beta V gene segment behaved as functional or pseudogenic. The study aimed to test whether signatures of past pathogen exposure could be identified by cataloging public T cell receptors. An early release covering around 630 HLA-typed donors comprised around 300 gigabases of sequencing data and 85 million or so unique TCR sequences. Roughly 5 DR-DQ haplotypes were handled as single units for association and clustering because linkage in the cohort was strong. Both class I and class II loci were covered by HLA typing, at four-digit resolution. Rather than drawing on any new phenotypic data, the later analysis identified candidate immune exposures from TCR beta sequences and the way those sequences occurred across donors. A separate validation cohort of more than 100 different subjects was used in addition to the approximately 610-subject first cohort. The study used immunosequencing to profile the T cell repertoires of 670 or so subjects and linked those repertoires to cytomegalovirus serostatus. Every repertoire in the discovery cohort had been generated on one and the same sequencing platform. The number of typed donors differed by locus: roughly 629-630 for A, B, C, DRB1 and DQB1; approximately 520 for DQA1; over 600 for DPA1; and around 490 for DPB1.

V is cut back by 3 bases and J by 4 bases, with 2 bases in the junction unmatched. Its CDR3 holds 14 amino acids, cysteine through phenylalanine. Only the CDR3 DNA is retained, 42 bases long and in frame from the first base. CDR1 and CDR2 are read off the germline V gene as KGHSH and LQKENI. Broad study findings and their caveats: In both the original and validation cohorts, the classifier was reported to diagnose cytomegalovirus status with high specificity and sensitivity. In a later analysis, most CMV-associated TCR beta chains were found to appear HLA-restricted, with HLA associations seemingly driven largely by CMV exposure. Because the 87-base-pair reads could not distinguish some IMGT-functional V segments, including TRBV6-2 and TRBV6-3, those segments were excluded. Immune exposure information for the cohort was limited to CMV serostatus. A further reported finding was that TCR beta sequences accurately predicted the HLA-A and HLA-B alleles for most subjects in the first cohort. According to a later analysis, parvovirus B19, influenza, CMV and Epstein-Barr virus appeared linked to several top co-occurrence clusters. A later genetic analysis reported fewer N-insertions in productive TCRs among donors in an Asian-associated ancestry cluster than the roughly 620-donor mean. In a later analysis, some 17,000 TCR beta sequences were associated with specific HLA alleles at a false discovery rate of 0.05. In a later analysis, HLA-associated TCR beta chains were found to be more clonally expanded and to have lower generation probabilities than equally common non-associated chains. Because counts were too low, around 17 rarely observed V segments, including chromosome 9 orphons, were left out of the earlier analysis of a few hundred of the donors. A later genetic analysis associated a missense DCLRE1C variant with V-gene and J-gene trimming of TCR beta chains, and an independent cohort replicated the association. Strong co-occurrence of HLA alleles, especially DR and DQ, made assigning TCR associations to individual alleles difficult. A later analysis found that TCR association rates varied across HLA loci, with DRB1 alleles showing the most associated TCRs and HLA-C alleles the fewest. A total of 150 to 200 TCR beta chains were listed by the study as associated with cytomegalovirus. Linkage disequilibrium might explain the correlated functional status among segregating V segments, but an unknown experimental factor could not be ruled out. In vitro tests confirmed that a few of the cytomegalovirus-associated TCR beta chains recognize cytomegalovirus antigens. Broadly in line with IMGT annotations, most TCR beta V segments showed up in productive rearrangements about 87% or about 30% of the time in an earlier analysis of some 590 of the donors. It was suggested by the authors that the approach could potentially be generalized to other disease states and immunological phenotypes. Across donors, most TCR sequences were observed very rarely, whereas some public TCRs were present in many individuals. Because some donors lacked HLA typing at each locus, the association tests relied only on the typed subset. Roughly uniform sequencing depth across donors was assumed in presence/absence analyses, although this assumption may not hold. Only TCR beta chains were sequenced in this cohort, and the absence of alpha or paired-chain data limited detectable features. A cluster of highly shared sequence variants was judged likely to be a technical artifact of the sequencing pipeline.

Library preparation used the immunoSEQ multiplex PCR assay. For the multiplex PCR, a mixture combining 60 forward primers for TCR Vbeta segments and 13 reverse primers for TCR Jbeta segments was used. The CDR3 region of rearranged TCR beta genes was amplified from genomic DNA by a multiplex PCR assay. Amplified TCR beta libraries were sequenced as 87-base-pair reads on the Illumina HiSeq System. The source study handled its data this way. A later analysis tallied some 79 million unique TCR beta chains across the approximately 670 repertoires, and roughly 11 million of those chains were shared by two or more donors. A nearest-neighbor algorithm error-corrected the raw reads and collapsed the reads into unique sequences, merging closely related sequences to remove PCR and sequencing errors. V, D and J gene segments were assigned by aligning CDR3 sequences to IMGT reference sequences. For a sequence to be retained, at least a six-nucleotide match to both a V gene segment and a J gene segment was required. A rearrangement was called productive if the CDR3 had no stop codons and remained in frame with V and J, and every other rearrangement was called non-productive. Following IMGT convention, CDR3 was defined as the stretch from the second conserved V-encoded cysteine to the conserved J-encoded phenylalanine. The earlier analysis of fewer than 700 of the donors excluded sequences that lacked an unambiguous match to a single V gene segment. An earlier analysis of around 600 of the donors classified V segments as functional when productive rearrangements were above 56.7% and as segregating when the standard deviation between donors was above 5%. A statistical classification framework was built for diagnosing cytomegalovirus status from the catalog of TCR beta chain sequences. V and J gene assignment, in a later analysis, came from comparing TCR nucleotide sequences with IMGT/GENE-DB human TR gene sequences. The TCRdist pipeline was used in a later analysis to assign CDR3 sequences and most-parsimonious VDJ recombination scenarios. A later analysis defined each TCR beta chain by its CDR3 amino acid sequence plus V-gene family, and excluded reads lacking a unique V-gene family. To address suspected cross-contamination and a sequencing artifact, a later analysis removed 592 highly shared, low-generation-probability nucleotide sequences. In a later analysis, a clonal expansion index for each public chain was calculated from normalized within-repertoire ranks of inferred template counts. In a later analysis, generation probabilities were computed using a VDJ recombination model fitted to out-of-frame rearrangements, and the results were checked against IGoR. In a later analysis, hypergeometric tests were used to score TCR-TCR, TCR-HLA and TCR-CMV co-occurrence, with a repertoire-size bias correction applied to TCR pairs. False discovery rates were estimated in a later analysis by permuting HLA or CMV assignments 20 times. A later analysis grouped co-occurring TCRs with DBSCAN, adding TCRdist sequence similarity when clustering within HLA-allele-positive subsets. For co-occurrence clustering, repertoires with fewer than 30,000 or more than 120,000 public chains were excluded, along with about five repertoires with anomalous nucleotide sharing. What TCRdb holds here is the immuneACCESS table cut down to in-frame rearrangements. Part of the clones is not present; checked against another copy, under half of the missing clones reflect an unresolved V gene, and the others are unexplained. The V and J calls and the clone size are those of that table, but D and trimming were determined from the DNA. The sample profile shows about 150,000 clones; 60% to 80% of them were found once. The ten largest account for around 1.3% of the sample.

The cohort comprised 670 or so healthy bone marrow donors. At the time of sampling, every cohort member was nominally healthy, though immune exposures that went unrecorded were likely present. The donor tested CMV seronegative, placing the donor among the 352 seronegative members of the cohort. Every donor gave a peripheral blood sample, and the peripheral blood mononuclear cells from that sample were used for TCR beta sequencing. The Qiagen DNeasy Blood Extraction Kit was used to extract genomic DNA from the blood cell samples. For this clone: Its antigen is not yet known. The record has no base qualities; no much larger clone is one base away.

The source material was PBMCs. This receptor was taken from a woman in her twenties or thirties in good health and CMV-seronegative. The V and J genes are TRBV18 and TRBJ2-5; 10 middle bases align to TRBD2. Read as DNA, the sequence is TGTGCCAGCTCACCCCGACTAGCGGGAGAGACCCAGTACTTC. Its protein is CASSPRLAGETQYF.